This record covers a single TCR beta chain. This sample is drawn from a study of cytomegalovirus exposure and HLA in healthy donors. In the PCR, 60 Vbeta and 13 Jbeta primers were used. Repertoires were generated with immunoSEQ multiplex PCR, while TCRdb's copy carries only in-frame clones and drops some. Of about 120,000 clones listed, around 69% are singletons. Germline V gene sequence: CDR1 SGHVS, CDR2 FQNEAQ. J was trimmed by 4 bases and V by 1 base; bases with no gene match: 4. CDR3 length: 16 residues. The J gene is TRBJ2-1, the V gene TRBV7-8, with 10 bases aligning to TRBD2. This clonotype originated in a woman in her 40s in good health and CMV-seropositive. The sequencing input was PBMCs. The CDR3 spells CASSLGTSGVYNEQFF. The CDR3 DNA is TGTGCCAGCAGCTTAGGTACTAGCGGGGTATACAATGAGCAGTTCTTC.